This TCR beta chain was documented in a study of HIV-infected patients and healthy controls. The CDR3 totals 12 residues. J was trimmed by 5 bases and V by 11 bases; bases with no gene match: 5. Germline V gene data show CDR1 as SGHVT and CDR2 as SQSDAQ. TCRdb itself ran the 5' RACE reads through MiXCR, one entry per CDR3 protein. The sample includes around 64,000 distinct CDR3 sequences, about 16% of them seen just once. The origin of this receptor is a human donor in good health. The sequenced sample consisted of CD4+ T cells from blood. The chain uses TRBV7-4 and TRBJ1-4; 7 bases map to TRBD1. The CDR3 region has the DNA TGTGCCCAATCAGGGGGGAATGAAAAACTGTTTTTT. Translated, it gives CAQSGGNEKLFF.